One sample yielded the 2 T cell receptor beta chains listed below, sequenced in a study of blood T cell repertoires in COVID-19. Profiling relied on immunoSEQ multiplex PCR, and the TCRdb table lists in-frame clones only, not all of them. The profile shows some 48,000 clones, roughly nine tenths of them singletons. The sequenced sample was peripheral blood. Source of these receptors: a human donor in a cohort sampled during active COVID-19.

The V call is TRBV5-1, the J call TRBJ2-1, with 7 bases matching TRBD2. The V segment lost 0 bases and the J segment 1 base; nucleotides outside the gene matches: 16. The CDR3 runs to 20 residues. Per the germline V gene, CDR1 is SGHRS and CDR2 is YFSETQ. The CDR3 nucleotides are TGCGCCAGCAGCTTGGCCAAATTGGAGACCACTAGCGTATCCTACAATGAGCAGTTCTTC. Protein product: CASSLAKLETTSVSYNEQFF.

The chain is built from TRBV6-2 or TRBV6-3 and TRBJ2-3, with D perhaps matching TRBD2 (6 bases). Germline V CDR1 and CDR2: MNHEY, SVGEGT. V was pared by 6 bases and J by 8 bases, with 18 bases between. The CDR3 spans 14 residues. The CDR3 protein is CASSRGKGRGTQYF. CDR3 sequence (DNA): TGTGCCAGCAGCAGAGGAAAGGGGCGGGGTACGCAGTATTTT.